A single TCR beta chain is shown here with its context. V shed 6 bases and J 4 bases; nucleotides not matched to a gene: 3. CDR3 length: 13 residues. Germline V gene data show CDR1 as SNHLY and CDR2 as FYNNEI. These data originate in a study of patients and donors after allogeneic stem cell transplantation. TCRdb ran MiXCR on the RT-PCR reads and lists one entry per CDR3 protein. The sample carries roughly 12,000 distinct CDR3 sequences, approximately 26% recorded once. Sample: blood, either unsorted or a sorted T cell fraction (not recorded which). The V and J genes are TRBV2 and TRBJ1-1; 9 bases fit TRBD1. The source of this sequence is a human donor who was either an allogeneic HSCT recipient or a stem cell or donor lymphocyte infusion donor (not recorded which). It is not recorded whose cells these are; they may come from a transplant donor. In nucleotides, the CDR3 is TGTGCCAGCAGGGACAGGGGAAGCACTGAAGCTTTCTTT. Its protein product is CASRDRGSTEAFF. Filled out from reference TRBV2 and TRBJ1-1, the complete variable domain reads EPEVTQTPSHQVTQMGQEVILRCVPISNHLYFYWYRQILGQKVEFLVSFYNNEISEKSEIFDDQFSVERPDGSNFTLKIRSTKLEDSAMYFCASRDRGSTEAFFGQGTRLTVV.